These 14 T cell receptor beta chains were all obtained from the same sample, sequenced in a study of blood T cells in healthy people across ages. PCR was performed a second time for about 7 to 11 cycles using a sample-barcoded 5' primer and a J-beta primer mix. A single record per CDR3 protein comes from TCRdb applying MiXCR to the 5' RACE reads. The table has around 820,000 distinct CDR3 sequences, around a quarter seen once. Another study also made use of these data, one on T cells of mothers and their children.

The specimen sequenced was blood. These receptors all stem from a boy between 5 and 17 years old in good health.

V gene TRBV6-1 combines with J gene TRBJ1-2; no reliable D call. The CDR3 is 11 amino acids. The ends were cut back, 5 bases at V and 8 bases at J, with 9 bases in the middle. Germline V lookup: CDR1 MNHNS, CDR2 SASEGT. The CDR3 DNA sequence: TGTGCCAGCAGTCAAAACATCGGCTACACCTTC. Its translation is CASSQNIGYTF.

To note about this clonotype: A read error may account for a junction end that differs from germline. The chain carries TRBV27 and TRBJ1-1; the match to TRBD1 covers 9 bases. This CDR3 has 13 residues. Germline V lookup: CDR1 MNHEY, CDR2 SMNVEV (reference sequence). The CDR3 nucleotides are TGTGCCTGCAGTTTACAGGGGGCAACTGAAGCTTTCTTT. Translating gives CACSLQGATEAFF.

The chain is built from TRBV6-2 or TRBV6-3 and TRBJ2-1; D call uncertain. V was shortened by 6 bases and J by 7 bases, with 10 bases between the two germline ends. Germline-derived CDR1 and CDR2 are MNHEY and SVGEGT. The CDR3 totals 12 residues. CDR3 DNA: TGTGCCAGCAGGTATAGGCCAAATGAGCAGTTCTTC. This translates into CASRYRPNEQFF.

A few counts support this clonotype. V usage is TRBV28 and J usage is TRBJ1-5, with D possibly TRBD1 on 5 matching bases. The CDR3 loop spans 13 amino acids. Trimming pared 3 bases from V and 9 bases from J, leaving 12 bases between. Per the germline V gene, CDR1 is MDHEN and CDR2 is SYDVKM. The CDR3 DNA follows: TGTGCCAGCAGTTTGAACAGACAGCGGCCCCAGCATTTT. The encoded protein is CASSLNRQRPQHF.

This clonotype was detected only a few times. CDR3 bases: TGTGCCAGCAGACCACCGGGGGGTGGGAATGAGCAGTTCTTC. As protein: CASRPPGGGNEQFF. The chain couples TRBV9 to TRBJ2-1; 7 bases are a match to TRBD2. V lost 5 bases and J lost 7; bases outside the gene matches: 9. The CDR3 runs 14 residues. CDR1 and CDR2 (germline): SGDLS, YYNGEE.

The genes are TRBV11-1 and TRBJ2-2; the D gene is possibly TRBD1 (6 bases). Germline CDR1 and CDR2: SGHAT and FQDESV (reference sequence). V was shortened by 1 base and J by 1 base, with 10 bases between the two germline ends. This CDR3 region has 16 residues. The CDR3 loop is CASSLDRVMNTGELFF. The CDR3 DNA follows: TGTGCCAGCAGCTTAGACAGGGTGATGAACACCGGGGAGCTGTTTTTT.

The rearrangement joins TRBV20-1 to TRBJ2-5; D not resolved. The V gene's germline CDR1 is DFQATT and CDR2 SNEGSKA (reference sequence). This CDR3 comprises 13 residues. V lost 6 bases to trimming and J lost 1 base, with 12 bases between them. The CDR3 region has the DNA TGCAGTGCACCACGCGCGCCCCAAGAGACCCAGTACTTC. Translating it yields CSAPRAPQETQYF.

This clonotype was counted once. The chain carries TRBV6-1 and TRBJ2-1; 7 nucleotides match TRBD2. This CDR3 comprises 14 residues. Unmatched junction bases numbered 5, after V lost 1 base and J lost 8 bases. Germline V lookup: CDR1 MNHNS, CDR2 SASEGT. The CDR3 nucleotides are TGTGCCAGCAGTGAAGGGCCAGGGAGGGATGAGCAGTTCTTC. It encodes CASSEGPGRDEQFF.

V gene TRBV12-3 or TRBV12-4 combines with J gene TRBJ2-5; perhaps TRBD2 as D (5 bases). The J call may be wrong; the DNA end is better matched by TRBJ2-1. The CDR3 consists of 14 residues. The CDR3 loop is CASRRSAGGNEQFF. As DNA, the CDR3 is TGTGCCAGCAGGCGTAGTGCGGGCGGGAATGAGCAGTTCTTC.

The chain uses TRBV5-1 and TRBJ2-3; D is possibly TRBD1 (6 bases). The CDR3 is 15 residues long. V was pared by 2 bases and J by 2 bases, with 12 bases between. The germline V gene encodes CDR1 SGHRS and CDR2 YFSETQ. CDR3 nucleotide sequence: TGCGCCAGCAGCTTTTACAGGGCAGACACAGATACGCAGTATTTT. Residues: CASSFYRADTDTQYF.

This clonotype was detected ten times or more. The J gene is TRBJ2-1, the V gene TRBV7-9, with D tentatively TRBD2 (6 bases). The CDR3 is 14 amino acids. The V end was cut by 4 bases, the J end by 5 bases, with 12 bases between. Germline-derived CDR1 and CDR2 are SEHNR and FQNEAQ (reference sequence). In nucleotides, the CDR3 is TGTGCCAGCAGCTCGGGACTGATTAACAATGAGCAGTTCTTC. Translating it yields CASSSGLINNEQFF.

This chain connects TRBV7-9 to TRBJ2-7, with 7 positions matching TRBD1. Germline CDR1 SEHNR, CDR2 FQNEAQ (reference sequence). This CDR3 comprises 13 residues. V lost 5 bases to trimming and J lost 1 base; unmatched junction nucleotides: 2. The CDR3 region has the DNA TGTGCCAGCAGCGCACAGGGGTCCTACGAGCAGTACTTC. The encoded protein is CASSAQGSYEQYF. The whole variable domain, remainder taken from reference TRBV7-9 and TRBJ2-7, is DTGVSQNPRHKITKRGQNVTFRCDPISEHNRLYWYRQTLGQGPEFLTYFQNEAQLEKSRLLSDRFSAERPKGSFSTLEIQRTEQGDSAMYLCASSAQGSYEQYFGPGTRLTVT.

This clonotype was counted only a few times. The chain has TRBV7-9 and TRBJ2-5; 9 positions agree with TRBD2. Per germline, CDR1 SEHNR and CDR2 FQNEAQ (reference sequence). The ends lost 1 base at V and 5 bases at J; junction bases unmatched: 11. The length of the CDR3 is 17 residues. CDR3 DNA: TGTGCCAGCAGCTTAGAACTGTCTAGCGGGAATCACGAGACCCAGTACTTC. It yields the protein CASSLELSSGNHETQYF. The full variable domain, in which reference TRBV7-9 and TRBJ2-5 provide the parts outside the CDR3, is DTGVSQNPRHKITKRGQNVTFRCDPISEHNRLYWYRQTLGQGPEFLTYFQNEAQLEKSRLLSDRFSAERPKGSFSTLEIQRTEQGDSAMYLCASSLELSSGNHETQYFGPGTRLLVL.

This clonotype was seen only a few times. The chain combines TRBV6-4 with TRBJ1-1; D uncertain. In germline, CDR1 is MRHNA, CDR2 SNTAGT. The CDR3 consists of 14 residues. V gave up 2 bases and J gave up 4 bases, with 11 bases separating them. This CDR3 reads CASSDGEGITEAFF. In DNA form, the CDR3 reads TGTGCCAGCAGTGACGGGGAGGGTATCACTGAAGCTTTCTTT.